This TCR beta chain was captured in a study of resident and recirculating memory T cells in vitiligo. Study information: The samples were homogenized without cell sorting before genomic DNA extraction. Study-level findings and limits: No single dominant TCR clone appeared; lesion clonality varied.

Here immunoSEQ multiplex PCR was the method, and the copy in TCRdb shows in-frame clones only, minus some. The sample includes more than 35,000 clones, about nine tenths seen only once; the top ten take more than 3.5%. Comments on this clone: Its target is not known.

Germline V CDR1 and CDR2: SGDLS, YYNGEE. The V end lost 0 bases, the J end lost 9 bases, and 7 bases lay between the germline ends. There are 12 residues in the CDR3. Sequenced input: blood. V is TRBV9 and J is TRBJ2-1; D is unresolved. This sequence originates from a male donor with vitiligo. This CDR3 is CASSVESAEQFF. CDR3 DNA sequence: TGTGCCAGCAGCGTAGAAAGCGCTGAGCAGTTCTTC.